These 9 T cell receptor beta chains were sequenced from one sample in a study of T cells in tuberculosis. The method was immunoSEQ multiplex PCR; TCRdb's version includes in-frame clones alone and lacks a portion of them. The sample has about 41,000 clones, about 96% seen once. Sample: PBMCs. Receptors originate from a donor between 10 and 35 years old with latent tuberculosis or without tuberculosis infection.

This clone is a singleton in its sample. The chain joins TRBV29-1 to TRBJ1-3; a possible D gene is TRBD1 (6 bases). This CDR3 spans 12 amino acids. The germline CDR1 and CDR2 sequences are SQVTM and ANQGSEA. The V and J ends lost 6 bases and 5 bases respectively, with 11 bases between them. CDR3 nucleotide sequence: TGCAGCGTCGACCAGGGGAGAAACACCATATATTTT. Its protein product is CSVDQGRNTIYF.

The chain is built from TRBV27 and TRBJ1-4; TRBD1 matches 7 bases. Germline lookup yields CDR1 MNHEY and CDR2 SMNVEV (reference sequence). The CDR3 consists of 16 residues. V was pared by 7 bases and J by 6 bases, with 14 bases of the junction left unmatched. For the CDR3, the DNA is TGTGCCAGCACGAACCTAAAGGGGGCCAGGGATGAAAAACTGTTTTTT. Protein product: CASTNLKGARDEKLFF.

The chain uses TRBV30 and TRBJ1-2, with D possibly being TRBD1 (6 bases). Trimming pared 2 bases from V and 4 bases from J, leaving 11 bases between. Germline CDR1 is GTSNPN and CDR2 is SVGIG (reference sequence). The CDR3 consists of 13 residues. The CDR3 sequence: CAWSLQGGYGYTF. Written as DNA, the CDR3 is TGTGCCTGGAGTTTACAGGGTGGCTATGGCTACACCTTC.

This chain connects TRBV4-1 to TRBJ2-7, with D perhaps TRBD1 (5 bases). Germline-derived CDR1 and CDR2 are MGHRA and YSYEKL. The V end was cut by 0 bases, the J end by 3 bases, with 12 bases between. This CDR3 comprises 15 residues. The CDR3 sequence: CASSQEGRAIYEQYF. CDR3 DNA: TGCGCCAGCAGCCAAGAGGGCAGGGCGATCTACGAGCAGTACTTC.

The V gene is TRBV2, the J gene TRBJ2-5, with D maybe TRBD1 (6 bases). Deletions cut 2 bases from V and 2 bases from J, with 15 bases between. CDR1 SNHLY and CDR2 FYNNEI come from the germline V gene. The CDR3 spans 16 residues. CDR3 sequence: CASSEMGARPQETQYF. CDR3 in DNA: TGTGCCAGCAGTGAAATGGGGGCGCGACCTCAAGAGACCCAGTACTTC.

In DNA, the CDR3 is TGTGCCTGGAGCCTTAGGACACCTGGTCCCTACGAGCAGTACTTC. Protein product: CAWSLRTPGPYEQYF. This chain uses TRBV30 with TRBJ2-7; possible D gene TRBD1, 5 bases. V lost 3 bases, J lost 2 bases, and 17 bases lay in between. The CDR3 consists of 15 residues. CDR1 and CDR2 from the germline V gene are GTSNPN and SVGIG (reference sequence).

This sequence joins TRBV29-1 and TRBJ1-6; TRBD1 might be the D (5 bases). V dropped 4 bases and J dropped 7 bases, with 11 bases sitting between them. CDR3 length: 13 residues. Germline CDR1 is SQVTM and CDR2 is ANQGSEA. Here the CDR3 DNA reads TGCAGCGTTGGGACATTAAGGAATTCACCCCTCCACTTT. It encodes CSVGTLRNSPLHF.

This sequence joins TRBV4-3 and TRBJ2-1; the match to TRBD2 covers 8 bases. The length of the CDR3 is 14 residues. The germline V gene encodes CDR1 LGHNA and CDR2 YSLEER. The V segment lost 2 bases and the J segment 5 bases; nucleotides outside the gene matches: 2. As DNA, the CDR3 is TGCGCCAGCAGCCAATCGGGGGGGGACAATGAGCAGTTCTTC. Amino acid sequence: CASSQSGGDNEQFF.

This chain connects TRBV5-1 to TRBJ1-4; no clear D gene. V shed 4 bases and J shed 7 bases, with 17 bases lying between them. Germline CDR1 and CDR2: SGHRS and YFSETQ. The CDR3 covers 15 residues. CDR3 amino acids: CASSPLPGESEKLFF. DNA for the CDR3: TGCGCCAGCAGCCCCCTGCCCGGGGAGAGTGAAAAACTGTTTTTT.